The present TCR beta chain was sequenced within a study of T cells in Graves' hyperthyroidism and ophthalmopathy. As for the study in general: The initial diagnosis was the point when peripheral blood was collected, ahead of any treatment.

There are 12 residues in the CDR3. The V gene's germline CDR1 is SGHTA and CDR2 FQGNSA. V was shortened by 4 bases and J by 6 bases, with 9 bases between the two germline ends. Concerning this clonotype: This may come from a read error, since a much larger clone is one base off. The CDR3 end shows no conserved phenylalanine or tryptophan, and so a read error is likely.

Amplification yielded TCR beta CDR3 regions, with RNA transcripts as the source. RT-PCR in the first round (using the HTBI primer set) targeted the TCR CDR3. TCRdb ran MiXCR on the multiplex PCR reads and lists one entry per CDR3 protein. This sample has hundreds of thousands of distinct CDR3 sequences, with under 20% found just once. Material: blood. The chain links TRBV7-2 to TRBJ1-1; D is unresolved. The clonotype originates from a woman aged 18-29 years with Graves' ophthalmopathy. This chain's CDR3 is CASSSLTPEAFL. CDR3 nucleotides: TGTGCCAGCAGCTCCCTTACTCCTGAAGCTTTCCTT.